One and the same sample provided the 9 T cell receptor beta chains below, sequenced in a study of blood T cells in healthy people across ages. The authors ran a second PCR of 7 to 11 cycles using a sample-barcoded 5' primer and a J-beta primer mix. TCRdb re-analysed the 5' RACE reads in MiXCR, keeping a single row per CDR3 protein. The sample includes about 560,000 distinct CDR3 sequences, 27% seen only once; the top ten take over 3.5%. The same sample was also studied in work on T cells of mothers and their children.

Sample: blood. These receptors came from a boy between 2 and 10 years old in good health.

This chain links TRBV2 with TRBJ1-2, with D tentatively TRBD1 (5 bases). V was pared by 2 bases and J by 1 base, with 8 bases between. This CDR3 is 14 amino acids long. CDR1 and CDR2 from the germline V gene are SNHLY and FYNNEI. The CDR3, as DNA: TGTGCCAGCAGTGAACAGGGATATAACTATGGCTACACCTTC. Protein product: CASSEQGYNYGYTF.

In its sample, this clonotype was seen a few times. The chain has TRBV10-3 and TRBJ2-5, with TRBD1 matching over 10 bases. This CDR3 is built from 12 residues. J lost 5 bases, V lost 11 bases, and 5 bases had no gene match. CDR1 ENHRY and CDR2 SYGVKD come from the germline V gene. For the CDR3, the DNA is TGTGCCTTGGGACAGGGGACTGAGACCCAGTACTTC. Translation gives CALGQGTETQYF.

The V call is TRBV13, the J call TRBJ1-3, with a possible D match to TRBD1 (6 bases). The V gene's germline CDR1 is PRHDT and CDR2 FYEKMQ (reference sequence). The CDR3 sequence is 14 residues long. Deletions cut 6 bases from V and 6 bases from J, with 15 bases between. CDR3 in DNA: TGTGCCAGCAGAGGAACAGGGTCCGAAAACACCATATATTTT. It translates to CASRGTGSENTIYF.

The chain recombines TRBV27 with TRBJ2-2; D might be TRBD2 (6 bases). Trimming left V 7 bases short and J 1 base short, with 10 bases between. Germline loops: CDR1 MNHEY, CDR2 SMNVEV (reference sequence). This CDR3 has 14 amino acids. CDR3 bases: TGTGCCAGCACCTGGGGAGGGAACACCGGGGAGCTGTTTTTT. Protein: CASTWGGNTGELFF.

This clonotype has a handful of counts. This chain joins TRBV5-1 and TRBJ2-5, with D uncertain. This CDR3 region has 14 residues. Deletions cut 0 bases from V and 5 bases from J, with 11 bases between. Germline CDR1 SGHRS, CDR2 YFSETQ. The CDR3 region is CASSLEGPEETQYF. CDR3 coding DNA: TGCGCCAGCAGCTTGGAGGGCCCGGAGGAGACCCAGTACTTC.

The sample holds a few counts of this clonotype. The V and J genes are TRBV11-2 and TRBJ2-5; D is perhaps TRBD2 (6 bases). This CDR3 has 15 amino acids. CDR1 is SGHAT, CDR2 FQNNGV, per germline. V was clipped by 2 bases and J by 3 bases, with 13 bases between them. In nucleotides, the CDR3 is TGTGCCAGCAGCTTAACCGACGGGAGTGAAGAGACCCAGTACTTC. It specifies CASSLTDGSEETQYF.

V and J are TRBV7-8 and TRBJ2-3, with 7 bases aligning to TRBD1. This CDR3 is 15 amino acids long. V dropped 4 bases and J dropped 14; count of bases not matched to a gene: 18. Germline assignment: CDR1 SGHVS and CDR2 FQNEAQ. This CDR3 reads CASSSTRTPPGQMYF. CDR3 DNA: TGTGCCAGCAGCTCCACCCGGACCCCACCGGGACAGATGTATTTT. The full variable domain, completed using reference TRBV7-8 and TRBJ2-3, is GAGVSQSPRYKVAKRGQDVALRCDPISGHVSLFWYQQALGQGPEFLTYFQNEAQLDKSGLPSDRFFAERPEGSVSTLKIQRTQQEDSAVYLCASSSTRTPPGQMYFGPGTRLTVL.

This clonotype was seen at least ten times. The chain combines TRBV19 with TRBJ1-1; no definite D call. The CDR3 is 12 residues long. The germline V and J ends were trimmed by 10 bases and 2 bases, with 11 bases remaining between them. CDR1 LNHDA and CDR2 SQIVND come from the germline V gene (reference sequence). The CDR3 region has the DNA TGTGCCACCGGAGCCCCAAACACTGAAGCTTTCTTT. It is translated as CATGAPNTEAFF.

The rearrangement uses TRBV4-1 and TRBJ2-5; 9 positions agree with TRBD2. After removal of 0 bases from V and 5 bases from J, the junction contained 10 bases not matched to a gene. Looked up from germline, CDR1 is MGHRA and CDR2 is YSYEKL. The CDR3 is made up of 17 amino acids. The CDR3 reads CASSQEAVLAGMETQYF. The CDR3 DNA sequence: TGCGCCAGCAGCCAAGAAGCGGTCCTAGCGGGAATGGAGACCCAGTACTTC.